The 13 T cell receptor beta chains reported below all come from one sample, sequenced in a study of cytomegalovirus exposure and HLA in healthy donors (dated by TCRdb to between 2016 and 2019). Preparation of the library involved the immunoSEQ multiplex PCR assay. For the multiplex PCR, a mixture combining 60 forward primers for TCR Vbeta segments and 13 reverse primers for TCR Jbeta segments was used. TCRdb re-hosts the immuneACCESS table, in-frame sequences only. Its copies lack some clones; in the studies checked, an unresolved V gene accounts for under half of them, and the cause for the rest is not known. The sample has more than 95,000 clones on record, around 80% of them singletons. In total, the top ten clones hold around 5% of the sample. The sequencing sample was made of PBMCs. Source of these receptors: a woman aged 18-29 years in good health and CMV-seropositive.

The table lists this clone with a count of one. The chain employs TRBV4-1 and TRBJ2-5, with TRBD1 identical over 7 bases. The CDR3 length is 15 residues. In germline, CDR1 is MGHRA, CDR2 YSYEKL. V dropped 2 bases and J dropped 5; count of bases not matched to a gene: 8. Here the CDR3 reads CASSQPDRDGETQYF. CDR3 DNA: TGCGCCAGCAGCCAACCCGACAGGGATGGGGAGACCCAGTACTTC.

CDR3 amino acids: CASSPPLAGAPNEQFF. The CDR3 coding sequence is TGTGCCAGCTCACCCCCCCTAGCGGGAGCTCCCAATGAGCAGTTCTTC. The chain recombines TRBV18 with TRBJ2-1; 10 bases match TRBD2. Germline V gives CDR1 KGHSH, CDR2 LQKENI. CDR3 size: 16 residues. The junction had 8 bases not matched to a gene; V was cut back by 3 bases and J by 6 bases.

This chain joins TRBV4-1 and TRBJ2-7; D is uncertain. The CDR3 has 14 amino acids. Per the germline V gene, CDR1 is MGHRA and CDR2 is YSYEKL. The V and J ends lost 4 bases and 3 bases respectively, with 13 bases between them. This CDR3 reads CASSLLTTDYEQYF. CDR3 DNA sequence: TGCGCCAGCAGCCTATTAACGACTGACTACGAGCAGTACTTC.

The V and J genes are TRBV6-1 and TRBJ2-7; the D gene is possibly TRBD1 (5 bases). The CDR3 extends over 14 amino acids. CDR1 and CDR2 from the germline V gene are MNHNS and SASEGT. Trimming shortened V by 6 bases and J by 4 bases, and 16 bases separated the two germline ends. For the CDR3, the DNA is TGTGCCAGCAGGGGTTCGAAGGGGTGGTACGAGCAGTACTTC. This encodes CASRGSKGWYEQYF.

The V gene is TRBV9, the J gene TRBJ2-7, with D unresolved. Trimming shortened V by 4 bases and J by 6 bases, and 17 bases separated the two germline ends. CDR1 SGDLS and CDR2 YYNGEE come from the germline V gene. The CDR3 length is 14 residues. For the CDR3, the DNA is TGTGCCAGCAGCCCAACACCGCGGAGTGGCGAGCAGTACTTC. Translating gives CASSPTPRSGEQYF.

The chain links TRBV6-5 to TRBJ1-1; TRBD1 matches 9 bases. The V segment lost 6 bases and the J segment 5 bases; nucleotides outside the gene matches: 4. Germline V lookup: CDR1 MNHEY, CDR2 SVGAGI. This CDR3 comprises 13 residues. The CDR3 loop is CASSRTGATEAFF. The CDR3 nucleotides read TGTGCCAGCAGCAGGACAGGGGCTACTGAAGCTTTCTTT.

The table lists this clone with a few counts. This chain connects TRBV27 to TRBJ1-2; 7 bases agree with TRBD1. There are 14 residues in the CDR3. The ends lost 6 bases at V and 4 bases at J; junction bases unmatched: 8. The V gene's germline CDR1 is MNHEY and CDR2 SMNVEV (reference sequence). The CDR3 DNA sequence: TGTGCCAGCAGCCCGACAGGGCGAGTCTATGGCTACACCTTC. Its protein product is CASSPTGRVYGYTF.

The sample holds one count of this clone. The chain joins TRBV5-1 to TRBJ2-7; 13 positions match TRBD2. Unmatched junction bases numbered 4, after V lost 4 bases and J lost 0 bases. Germline assignment: CDR1 SGHRS and CDR2 YFSETQ. The CDR3 has 16 residues. CDR3 amino acids: CASSGTSGISSYEQYF. The CDR3 DNA sequence: TGCGCCAGCAGCGGGACTAGCGGGATCTCCTCCTACGAGCAGTACTTC.

The V gene is TRBV27, the J gene TRBJ1-1; a possible D gene is TRBD1 (5 bases). The CDR3 is 14 amino acids. CDR1 is MNHEY, CDR2 SMNVEV, per germline (reference sequence). V lost 3 bases, J lost 6 bases, and 14 bases lay in between. Here the CDR3 reads CASSFRQGAPEAFF. In DNA, the CDR3 is TGTGCCAGCAGTTTTCGGCAGGGCGCGCCTGAAGCTTTCTTT.

The gene calls are TRBV7-3 and TRBJ2-1; D possibly corresponds to TRBD2 (6 bases). The V end was cut by 5 bases, the J end by 4 bases, with 15 bases between. This CDR3 has 15 residues. Germline V gene data show CDR1 as SGHTA and CDR2 as FQGTGA. CDR3 loop: CASSLTPGLYNEQFF. CDR3 DNA sequence: TGTGCCAGCAGCCTGACCCCGGGACTTTACAATGAGCAGTTCTTC.

The chain uses TRBV28 and TRBJ2-7, with 12 bases matching TRBD2. Trimming took 5 bases from V and 0 from J; bases not matched to a gene: 8. The CDR3 is 17 residues long. Germline CDR1 is MDHEN and CDR2 is SYDVKM. The CDR3 here is CASSGGLAGSISYEQYF. The CDR3 DNA reads as TGTGCCAGCAGTGGCGGACTAGCGGGATCGATCTCCTACGAGCAGTACTTC.

The genes are TRBV25-1 and TRBJ1-1; 9 bases line up with TRBD1. Germline CDR1 MGHDK, CDR2 SYGVNS. V lost 6 bases and J lost 1; bases outside the gene matches: 6. The CDR3 covers 15 residues. The CDR3 DNA reads TGTGCCAGCAGCTACGCGGGACAGGGGAACACTGAAGCTTTCTTT. This codes for CASSYAGQGNTEAFF.

The chain joins TRBV9 to TRBJ1-3; D possibly corresponds to TRBD1 (5 bases). Germline V lookup: CDR1 SGDLS, CDR2 YYNGEE. This CDR3 has 16 residues. The V end was cut by 0 bases, the J end by 3 bases, with 13 bases between. This CDR3 reads CASSVDSRAYGNTIYF. CDR3 sequence (DNA): TGTGCCAGCAGCGTAGATAGCAGGGCTTATGGAAACACCATATATTTT.